These T cell receptor beta chains were read from a single sample in a study of cytomegalovirus exposure and HLA in healthy donors. The data were produced by immunoSEQ multiplex PCR, yet TCRdb's version contains in-frame clones alone and is incomplete. The table lists roughly 230,000 clones, about 93% of them singletons. The sample taken for sequencing was PBMCs. These receptors were obtained from a girl aged 2 to 9 in good health and CMV-seronegative. The CDR3 runs from the conserved cysteine through the conserved F or W. Each record gives: CDR3 DNA, CDR3 protein, V gene, J gene, D gene, clone size. D genes are given only for firm matches. Part of the rows lack a size; the others show once, few, many or a class for expanded clones.

CDR3 DNA: TGTGCCAGCAGCCGAAGAACAGGGACGGAGACCCAGTACTTC
CDR3 protein: CASSRRTGTETQYF
V gene: TRBV11-2
J gene: TRBJ2-5
D gene: .
clone size: once

CDR3 DNA: TGTGCCAGCTCACCAACAGGACTAGCCTCCGGGGAGCTGTTTTTT
CDR3 protein: CASSPTGLASGELFF
V gene: TRBV18
J gene: TRBJ2-2
D gene: TRBD2
clone size: .

CDR3 DNA: TGTGCCAGCAGCGTAGGTGGCAGGGGGCGTCCGGACACTGAAGCTTTCTTT
CDR3 protein: CASSVGGRGRPDTEAFF
V gene: TRBV9
J gene: TRBJ1-1
D gene: TRBD1
clone size: .

CDR3 DNA: TGTGCCATCCAAGAACGCGGACTAGCGGAGATATACGAGCAGTACTTC
CDR3 protein: CAIQERGLAEIYEQYF
V gene: TRBV10-3
J gene: TRBJ2-7
D gene: TRBD2
clone size: .

CDR3 DNA: TGTGCCAGCAGTTACCGCGGGCAAATCAACACTGAAGCTTTCTTT
CDR3 protein: CASSYRGQINTEAFF
V gene: TRBV6-5
J gene: TRBJ1-1
D gene: .
clone size: .

CDR3 DNA: TGTGCCAGCAGTTACAGGGGTGTGGGGCAGCCCCAGCATTTT
CDR3 protein: CASSYRGVGQPQHF
V gene: TRBV6-5
J gene: TRBJ1-5
D gene: .
clone size: .

CDR3 DNA: TGTGCCAGCAGTAGGACAGGGAGGGTATCTTTAGGAAACACCATATATTTT
CDR3 protein: CASSRTGRVSLGNTIYF
V gene: TRBV28
J gene: TRBJ1-3
D gene: TRBD1
clone size: .

CDR3 DNA: TGTGCCAGCAGTCACGACAGGGCGTCAGATACGCAGTATTTT
CDR3 protein: CASSHDRASDTQYF
V gene: TRBV28
J gene: TRBJ2-3
D gene: TRBD1
clone size: .

CDR3 DNA: TGTGCCAGCAGTTACCCTCCGACAGGGAGAAATTCACCCCTCCACTTT
CDR3 protein: CASSYPPTGRNSPLHF
V gene: TRBV6-5
J gene: TRBJ1-6
D gene: TRBD1
clone size: .

CDR3 DNA: TGTGCCAGCAACAGGAAGTGGCTAGCGGGAAGGGATGAGCAGTTCTTC
CDR3 protein: CASNRKWLAGRDEQFF
V gene: TRBV11-2
J gene: TRBJ2-1
D gene: TRBD2
clone size: .

CDR3 DNA: TGTGCCAGTAGCGACAGGACCGTGAACACTGAAGCTTTCTTT
CDR3 protein: CASSDRTVNTEAFF
V gene: TRBV19
J gene: TRBJ1-1
D gene: .
clone size: once

CDR3 DNA: TGTGCCAGCGCTGGTGCGTTATGGCAGCCCCAGCATTTT
CDR3 protein: CASAGALWQPQHF
V gene: TRBV11-2
J gene: TRBJ1-5
D gene: .
clone size: .

CDR3 DNA: TGTGCCATCTGGGCGGGGGCCACCGGGGAGCTGTTTTTT
CDR3 protein: CAIWAGATGELFF
V gene: TRBV6-5
J gene: TRBJ2-2
D gene: .
clone size: .

CDR3 DNA: TGTGCCAGCACCCAGGGGGCGGGAGGCTACACCTTC
CDR3 protein: CASTQGAGGYTF
V gene: TRBV25-1
J gene: TRBJ1-2
D gene: TRBD1
clone size: once

CDR3 DNA: TGTGCCAGTAACTTGGGCTGGGCCACAGATACGCAGTATTTT
CDR3 protein: CASNLGWATDTQYF
V gene: TRBV6-1
J gene: TRBJ2-3
D gene: .
clone size: .

CDR3 DNA: TGTGCCAGCAGCCCAACAGGTTCCTGGGGCTACACCTTC
CDR3 protein: CASSPTGSWGYTF
V gene: TRBV6-5
J gene: TRBJ1-2
D gene: .
clone size: .

CDR3 DNA: TGCGCCAGCAGCTTGGGGGGAGGCCCAGTGAACGAGCAGTACTTC
CDR3 protein: CASSLGGGPVNEQYF
V gene: TRBV5-1
J gene: TRBJ2-7
D gene: .
clone size: .

CDR3 DNA: TGTGCCAGCAGTGACAGGGGGCCGGAAGCTTTCTTT
CDR3 protein: CASSDRGPEAFF
V gene: TRBV6-6
J gene: TRBJ1-1
D gene: TRBD1
clone size: .

CDR3 DNA: TGTGCCAGAAGCCCGCCGGGAGTCGGGAACACTGAAGCTTTCTTT
CDR3 protein: CARSPPGVGNTEAFF
V gene: TRBV5-3
J gene: TRBJ1-1
D gene: .
clone size: .

CDR3 DNA: TGTGCCAGTAGTATTGGGGGACAAGCAACTAATGAAAAACTGTTTTTT
CDR3 protein: CASSIGGQATNEKLFF
V gene: TRBV19
J gene: TRBJ1-4
D gene: .
clone size: few

CDR3 DNA: TGTGCCAGCAGGGACCAGGGGCCCGGGGAGCTGTTTTTT
CDR3 protein: CASRDQGPGELFF
V gene: TRBV7-9
J gene: TRBJ2-2
D gene: .
clone size: .

CDR3 DNA: TGTGCCAGCAGCGCACGGACAGGCGGGGTAGAGACCCAGTACTTC
CDR3 protein: CASSARTGGVETQYF
V gene: TRBV13
J gene: TRBJ2-5
D gene: .
clone size: .

CDR3 DNA: TGCGCCAGCAGCCTCCAGACAGGGGACTTGAACACTGAAGCTTTCTTT
CDR3 protein: CASSLQTGDLNTEAFF
V gene: TRBV4-1
J gene: TRBJ1-1
D gene: TRBD1
clone size: .

CDR3 DNA: TGTGCCAGCAGGGGGCCCGGGGGGAGCAATCAGCCCCAGCATTTT
CDR3 protein: CASRGPGGSNQPQHF
V gene: TRBV2
J gene: TRBJ1-5
D gene: .
clone size: .

CDR3 DNA: TGCAGCGTTGAAGGGACTAGCGGGGGTTACAATGAGCAGTTCTTC
CDR3 protein: CSVEGTSGGYNEQFF
V gene: TRBV29-1
J gene: TRBJ2-1
D gene: TRBD2
clone size: once

CDR3 DNA: TGTGCCAGAAGCAAGAGGGGTCTAGGACTAGCTGGCTACGAGCAGTACTTC
CDR3 protein: CARSKRGLGLAGYEQYF
V gene: TRBV5-3
J gene: TRBJ2-7
D gene: TRBD2
clone size: .

CDR3 DNA: TGTGCCAGCAGCTTAGGTGAGGCGACTAGCGGGAGCGGGGAGCAGTACTTC
CDR3 protein: CASSLGEATSGSGEQYF
V gene: TRBV11-2
J gene: TRBJ2-7
D gene: TRBD2
clone size: .

CDR3 DNA: TGTGCCAGCAGTGTCCCCGGGGATTCACCCCTCCACTTT
CDR3 protein: CASSVPGDSPLHF
V gene: TRBV6-1
J gene: TRBJ1-6
D gene: .
clone size: once

CDR3 DNA: TGTGCCAGCAGTCTGGACAGGGCCAAATTTGAAGCTTTCTTT
CDR3 protein: CASSLDRAKFEAFF
V gene: TRBV5-6
J gene: TRBJ1-1
D gene: TRBD1
clone size: .

CDR3 DNA: TGTGCCAGCAGCGTAGCTGCAGATACGCAGTATTTT
CDR3 protein: CASSVAADTQYF
V gene: TRBV9
J gene: TRBJ2-3
D gene: .
clone size: few

CDR3 DNA: TGTGCCAGCAGCTTGAGGGAGCAGTTCTTC
CDR3 protein: CASSLREQFF
V gene: TRBV11-2
J gene: TRBJ2-1
D gene: .
clone size: .